Presented here are 25 T cell receptor beta chains from one specimen sequenced in a study of blood T cell repertoires in COVID-19. Only in-frame clones appear in the TCRdb table, and some are missing; sequencing was by immunoSEQ multiplex PCR. The data contain roughly 150,000 clones, over 70% of them singletons. The sequencing sample was made of peripheral blood. These TCRs come from a woman in her seventies who had recovered from COVID-19.

The gene calls are TRBV27 and TRBJ2-7, with a possible D match to TRBD2 (6 bases). V lost 2 bases to trimming and J lost 2 bases, with 13 bases between them. This CDR3 contains 15 residues. CDR1 is MNHEY and CDR2 is SMNVEV in the germline V gene (reference sequence). As DNA, the CDR3 is TGTGCCAGCAGTTTAAGTGGTAGCGGTCCCTACGAGCAGTACTTC. Translated, it gives CASSLSGSGPYEQYF.

The gene calls are TRBV6-5 and TRBJ1-2; weak D call: TRBD1 (5 bases). The length of the CDR3 is 14 residues. CDR1 MNHEY and CDR2 SVGAGI come from the germline V gene. V was shortened by 2 bases and J by 8 bases, with 15 bases between the two germline ends. The CDR3 loop reads CASSYPGGAFGYTF. Written as DNA, the CDR3 is TGTGCCAGCAGTTACCCGGGCGGGGCCTTCGGCTACACCTTC.

This chain uses TRBV6-6 with TRBJ2-3; D perhaps matches TRBD1 (6 bases). V was shortened by 8 bases and J by 2 bases, with 14 bases between the two germline ends. The CDR3 spans 14 residues. Germline CDR1 reads MNHNY; CDR2 reads SVGAGI (reference sequence). CDR3 DNA sequence: TGTGCCAGCCGTCAACAGGGCCCCACAGATACGCAGTATTTT. It is translated as CASRQQGPTDTQYF.

This chain joins TRBV3-1 (or the pseudogene TRBV3-2) and TRBJ1-2, with TRBD1 matching 7 bases. Germline CDR1 LGHDT, CDR2 YNNKEL (reference sequence). J lost 6 bases, V lost 8 bases, and 9 bases had no gene match. CDR3 size: 13 residues. CDR3 residues: CASRPTGWDGYTF. CDR3 nucleotide sequence: TGTGCCAGCCGCCCGACAGGGTGGGATGGCTACACCTTC.

The CDR3: CASSLVSHNSPLHF. The CDR3 coding sequence is TGCGCCAGCAGCTTGGTTAGCCATAATTCACCCCTCCACTTT. The chain combines TRBV5-1 with TRBJ1-6; D remains ambiguous. The CDR3 covers 14 residues. The germline gives CDR1 SGHRS, CDR2 YFSETQ. The V end lost 0 bases, the J end lost 5 bases, and 6 bases lay between the germline ends.

The chain has TRBV6-6 and TRBJ1-1, with 7 bases that match TRBD1. CDR1 and CDR2 (germline): MNHNY, SVGAGI (reference sequence). Germline trimming cut 7 bases from V and 1 base from J; bases unmatched to any gene: 6. CDR3 length: 14 amino acids. This CDR3 is CASTRAGGNTEAFF. The CDR3 DNA reads TGTGCCAGCACCCGAGCAGGGGGGAACACTGAAGCTTTCTTT.

CDR3 sequence (DNA): TGCGCCAGCAGCCAGGAGGAGCTCGACACCATATATTTT. The encoded protein is CASSQEELDTIYF. V gene TRBV4-1 combines with J gene TRBJ1-3; D not resolved. In germline, CDR1 is MGHRA, CDR2 YSYEKL. V lost 3 bases and J 8 bases, leaving 11 bases between the germline ends. The CDR3 runs to 13 residues.

The chain couples TRBV12-5 to TRBJ1-6; 8 bases are a match to TRBD1. This CDR3 has 16 amino acids. The V and J ends lost 1 base and 1 base, in that order; junction bases with no gene match: 0. Germline-derived CDR1 and CDR2 are LGHNT and FRNRAP. CDR3: CASGLGTGSYNSPLHF. The CDR3 DNA is TGTGCTAGTGGTTTGGGGACAGGGTCCTATAATTCACCCCTCCACTTT.

The chain couples TRBV24-1 to TRBJ2-1, with 8 nucleotides matching TRBD2. Germline V lookup: CDR1 KGHDR, CDR2 SFDVKD. There are 16 residues in the CDR3. Trimming removed 0 bases from V and 6 bases from J; junction bases left unmatched: 6. CDR3 sequence reads: CATSDLGREATNEQFF. As DNA, the CDR3 is TGTGCCACCAGTGATTTGGGGCGGGAGGCGACCAATGAGCAGTTCTTC.

The CDR3 loop reads CASRDFKEGAFF. CDR3 nucleotides: TGTGCCAGCAGAGACTTTAAGGAGGGAGCTTTCTTT. The chain links TRBV12-3 or TRBV12-4 to TRBJ1-1; the D is unclear. The V end was cut by 6 bases, the J end by 10 bases, with 15 bases between. The CDR3 has 12 amino acids.

The genes are TRBV5-4 and TRBJ2-1; 10 bases line up with TRBD2. The CDR3 has 16 amino acids. Germline CDR1 is SGHNT and CDR2 is YYREEE (reference sequence). After removal of 0 bases from V and 4 bases from J, the junction contained 4 bases not matched to a gene. CDR3 bases: TGTGCCAGCAGCTTGGTCGGGACTAGCGCATACAATGAGCAGTTCTTC. It is translated as CASSLVGTSAYNEQFF.

The count of this clone is one. The genes are TRBV3-1 (or the pseudogene TRBV3-2) and TRBJ1-2, with D tentatively TRBD1 (6 bases). Deletions cut 1 base from V and 4 bases from J, with 10 bases between. Germline V lookup: CDR1 LGHDT, CDR2 YNNKEL (reference sequence). CDR3 length: 14 residues. CDR3 in amino acids: CASSQGQVIYGYTF. The CDR3 DNA is TGTGCCAGCAGCCAAGGACAGGTGATCTATGGCTACACCTTC.

The rearrangement links TRBV7-3 to TRBJ1-5; 7 nucleotides match TRBD1. The V gene's germline CDR1 is SGHTA and CDR2 FQGTGA. CDR3 length: 15 residues. V shed 5 bases, J shed 5 bases, and the junction held 9 bases outside the gene matches. This chain's CDR3 is CASSPRTGRHQPQHF. The CDR3 DNA reads TGTGCCAGCAGCCCCCGGACAGGTAGGCATCAGCCCCAGCATTTT.

The V gene is TRBV18, the J gene TRBJ1-2; perhaps TRBD1 as D (6 bases). Trimming removed 3 bases from V and 4 bases from J, with 15 bases in between. The length of the CDR3 is 15 residues. Germline CDR1 KGHSH, CDR2 LQKENI. For the CDR3, the DNA is TGTGCCAGCTCACCCAATTCAGACAGGCCCTATGGCTACACCTTC. Protein product: CASSPNSDRPYGYTF.

V and J are TRBV21-1 and TRBJ2-4; TRBD2, the table's D call, lacks a check against the DNA. TRBV21-1 is marked as a pseudogene. This CDR3 has 14 amino acids. The CDR3 DNA follows: TGTGCCAGCAGCAAAGGGGAGGCCAAAAACATTCAGTACTTC. Protein: CASSKGEAKNIQYF.

The chain carries TRBV4-2 and TRBJ2-3, with 10 bases matching TRBD1. The CDR3 runs to 17 residues. V was pared by 0 bases and J by 0 bases, with 3 bases of the junction left unmatched. Germline CDR1 reads LGHNA; CDR2 reads YNFKEQ. The CDR3 is CASSQDAGQGSTDTQYF. The CDR3 coding sequence is TGTGCCAGCAGCCAAGATGCGGGACAGGGGAGCACAGATACGCAGTATTTT.

This chain uses TRBV28 with TRBJ2-7; D not resolved. Germline CDR1 reads MDHEN; CDR2 reads SYDVKM. V was cut by 8 bases and J by 3 bases, with 8 bases left in between. The CDR3 totals 11 residues. The CDR3 loop is CASGSHYEQYF. The CDR3 DNA sequence: TGTGCCAGCGGTTCCCACTACGAGCAGTACTTC.

The genes are TRBV12-5 and TRBJ2-3, with D perhaps TRBD1 (5 bases). Trimming left V 6 bases short and J 10 bases short, with 14 bases between. The germline gives CDR1 LGHNT, CDR2 FRNRAP. This CDR3 is built from 12 residues. CDR3 nucleotides: TGTGCTAGTGGCCCCGACAGTCGGGCGCAGTATTTT. Protein product: CASGPDSRAQYF.

CDR3 sequence reads: CSVVWDYNQPQHF. CDR3 nucleotides: TGCAGCGTTGTTTGGGACTACAATCAGCCCCAGCATTTT. The chain employs TRBV29-1 and TRBJ1-5, with D perhaps TRBD1 (5 bases). This CDR3 is built from 13 residues. The germline V gene encodes CDR1 SQVTM and CDR2 ANQGSEA. Trimming removed 4 bases from V and 3 bases from J, with 10 bases in between. The full variable domain, with the rest looked up from reference TRBV29-1 and TRBJ1-5, is SAVISQKPSRDICQRGTSLTIQCQVDSQVTMMFWYRQQPGQSLTLIATANQGSEATYESGFVIDKFPISRPNLTFSTLTVSNMSPEDSSIYLCSVVWDYNQPQHFGDGTRLSIL.

J is TRBJ2-5 and V is TRBV4-2; no definite D call. Trimming took 0 bases from V and 8 from J, leaving 7 bases between them. The germline CDR1 and CDR2 sequences are LGHNA and YNFKEQ. The length of the CDR3 is 12 residues. The CDR3 region is CASSQDRLTQYF. The CDR3 region has the DNA TGTGCCAGCAGCCAAGACCGTCTCACCCAGTACTTC.

V usage is TRBV6-6 and J usage is TRBJ1-3, with 7 bases lining up with TRBD1. The CDR3 spans 14 residues. Germline CDR1 is MNHNY and CDR2 is SVGAGI (reference sequence). J was trimmed by 0 bases and V by 7 bases; bases with no gene match: 3. DNA of the CDR3: TGTGCCAGCACCCGGGACAGCTCTGGAAACACCATATATTTT. Translation: CASTRDSSGNTIYF.

CDR3 loop: CASSRGQGTQYF. In DNA form, the CDR3 reads TGTGCCAGCAGCCGCGGACAGGGTACGCAGTATTTT. This chain joins TRBV6-5 and TRBJ2-3; TRBD1 matches 8 bases. Germline V CDR1 and CDR2: MNHEY, SVGAGI. V lost 6 bases and J lost 8; bases outside the gene matches: 4. The CDR3 length is 12 residues.

V is TRBV27 and J is TRBJ2-1; no clear D gene. CDR1 and CDR2 from the germline V gene are MNHEY and SMNVEV (reference sequence). Between the trimmed V and J ends, which lost 5 bases and 1 base, there was a span of 9 bases. This CDR3 has 14 residues. In nucleotides, the CDR3 is TGTGCCAGCAGTGGTATGAGTTCCTACAATGAGCAGTTCTTC. Translation: CASSGMSSYNEQFF.

Here the CDR3 reads CASSLGAGGEQYF. For the CDR3, the DNA is TGTGCCAGCAGCTTAGGGGCTGGGGGCGAACAGTACTTC. The chain combines TRBV11-2 with TRBJ2-7, with TRBD1 as a possible D gene (6 bases). This CDR3 has 13 amino acids. CDR1 and CDR2 (germline): SGHAT, FQNNGV. Trimming cost V 1 base and J 10 bases, with 14 bases left between them.

The chain couples TRBV7-3 to TRBJ1-2; a possible D gene is TRBD1 (6 bases). Trimming left V 5 bases short and J 4 bases short, with 17 bases between. This CDR3 has 15 residues. CDR1 is SGHTA, CDR2 FQGTGA, per germline. The CDR3, as DNA: TGTGCCAGCAGCCCGGGGGGGGGCGGTGGCTATGGCTACACCTTC. It translates to CASSPGGGGGYGYTF.